One sample yielded the 20 T cell receptor beta chains listed below, sequenced in a study of post-analysis software for immune sequencing data. General study findings and limits: A handful of TRBV segments occurring more often in patients than controls included TRBV5-6, TRBV5-1 and TRBV20-1.

What these receptors recognize is not known. Prepared TCR beta cDNA libraries contained unique molecular identifiers. Each CDR3 protein is one row after TCRdb ran MiXCR on the PCR reads. The sample holds about 460,000 distinct CDR3 sequences, roughly 45% seen once. Sequenced: blood. The receptors stem from a girl aged 5-17 years with multiple sclerosis.

The V call is TRBV20-1, the J call TRBJ1-1; the match to TRBD1 covers 9 bases. The V gene's germline CDR1 is DFQATT and CDR2 SNEGSKA (reference sequence). The CDR3 contains 14 residues. J lost 4 bases, V lost 0 bases, and 3 bases had no gene match. The CDR3 loop reads CSARDPDRGTEAFF. CDR3 coding DNA: TGCAGTGCTAGAGATCCGGACAGGGGCACTGAAGCTTTCTTT.

V usage is TRBV18 and J usage is TRBJ1-2, with D possibly matching TRBD1 (6 bases). With 3 bases removed from V and 3 bases from J, the gap between germline ends came to 20 bases. The germline V gene encodes CDR1 KGHSH and CDR2 LQKENI. CDR3 size: 17 residues. CDR3 sequence (DNA): TGTGCCAGCTCACCTTCCCCTCCCGGGGGCGAGGACTATGGCTACACCTTC. Encoded protein: CASSPSPPGGEDYGYTF.

V gene TRBV12-3 or TRBV12-4 combines with J gene TRBJ2-5, with D perhaps given as TRBD1 or TRBD2 (5 bases each). Trimming took off 6 bases at V and 2 bases at J, with 16 bases between the two ends. The CDR3 extends over 15 amino acids. CDR3 DNA: TGTGCCAGCAGCCACGTAGGAGAGGGGCAAGAGACCCAGTACTTC. This encodes CASSHVGEGQETQYF.

The chain has TRBV7-2 and TRBJ2-4, with 7 positions matching TRBD2. The CDR3 length is 18 residues. J gave up 0 bases and V 3 bases, and 11 bases lay outside the gene matches. Looked up from germline, CDR1 is SGHTA and CDR2 is FQGNSA. The CDR3 DNA follows: TGTGCCAGCAGCTTTTTGCTAGCGGCGCCCCTAGCCAAAAACATTCAGTACTTC. Protein sequence: CASSFLLAAPLAKNIQYF. Full variable domain (rest looked up from reference TRBV7-2 and TRBJ2-4): GAGVSQSPSNKVTEKGKDVELRCDPISGHTALYWYRQSLGQGLEFLIYFQGNSAPDKSGLPSDRFSAERTGGSVSTLTIQRTQQEDSAVYLCASSFLLAAPLAKNIQYFGAGTRLSVL.

J is TRBJ2-5 and V is TRBV12-3 or TRBV12-4; tentatively, D is TRBD2 (6 bases). The CDR3 is 13 residues long. V was shortened by 7 bases and J by 11 bases, with 20 bases between the two germline ends. The chain's CDR3 is CASNKGTDLEQYF. The CDR3 bases are TGTGCCAGCAACAAAGGGACTGACCTTGAGCAGTACTTC.

The chain links TRBV7-8 to TRBJ2-1; D is perhaps TRBD2 (5 bases). Between the trimmed V and J ends, which lost 7 bases and 5 bases, there was a span of 15 bases. CDR3 length: 14 amino acids. From germline, CDR1 is SGHVS and CDR2 FQNEAQ. Written as DNA, the CDR3 is TGTGCCAGCAACCAAGCCGGACTCAACAATGAGCAGTTCTTC. Its translation: CASNQAGLNNEQFF.

Points on this clonotype: A junction end diverges from the germline sequence, so it may reflect a read error. The chain links TRBV5-6 to TRBJ2-7; TRBD2 might be the D (5 bases). Germline V gene lookup returns CDR1 SGHDT and CDR2 YYEEEE. The CDR3 is made up of 13 amino acids. The CDR3 DNA is TGTGTCAGCAGCTATACGGGAAGTCGAGAGCAGTACTTC. Protein sequence: CVSSYTGSREQYF.

This clonotype was seen only a few times. V usage is TRBV27 and J usage is TRBJ2-4; D might be TRBD1 or TRBD2, each matching 5 bases. The germline gives CDR1 MNHEY, CDR2 SMNVEV (reference sequence). The V end lost 0 bases, the J end lost 5 bases, and 5 bases lay between the germline ends. This CDR3 contains 13 residues. The CDR3 region is CASSLSGENIQYF. CDR3 DNA: TGTGCCAGCAGTTTATCGGGGGAAAACATTCAGTACTTC.

The rearrangement links TRBV27 to TRBJ1-3; D unresolved. The CDR3 totals 13 residues. Trimming stripped 6 bases from V and 3 bases from J, with 9 bases between. Germline V lookup: CDR1 MNHEY, CDR2 SMNVEV (reference sequence). In DNA, the CDR3 is TGTGCCAGCAGCCCCATGAATGGAAACACCATATATTTT. Protein sequence: CASSPMNGNTIYF.

The sample holds a few counts of this clonotype. The chain recombines TRBV4-3 with TRBJ2-1, with 10 bases aligning to TRBD2. The trim removed 4 bases at V and 5 bases at J, leaving 2 bases unmatched. The CDR3 runs 14 residues. The germline CDR1 and CDR2 sequences are LGHNA and YSLEER. The CDR3 region is CASSPGLANNEQFF. The CDR3 DNA reads TGCGCCAGCAGCCCGGGACTAGCGAACAATGAGCAGTTCTTC.

At least ten counts were recorded for this clonotype. The CDR3 nucleotides read TGTGCCAGCAGCTTAACTAGCTACAATGAGCAGTTCTTC. Translating gives CASSLTSYNEQFF. The chain recombines TRBV7-3 with TRBJ2-1; D ambiguous. Looked up from germline, CDR1 is SGHTA and CDR2 is FQGTGA. V lost 0 bases to trimming and J lost 3 bases, with 3 bases between them. CDR3 size: 13 residues.

V and J are TRBV12-3 or TRBV12-4 and TRBJ2-1; D gene unclear. The ends were cut back, 6 bases at V and 3 bases at J, with 9 bases in the middle. There are 13 residues in the CDR3. CDR3 in amino acids: CASSPAVYNEQFF. The CDR3 DNA reads TGTGCCAGCAGCCCGGCCGTCTACAATGAGCAGTTCTTC.

The chain recombines TRBV12-3 or TRBV12-4 with TRBJ2-7; the D call may be TRBD1 or TRBD2 (5 bases each). V lost 6 bases, J lost 2 bases, and 14 bases lay in between. The CDR3 loop spans 14 amino acids. CDR3 region: CASSHRDVTYEQYF. In DNA form, the CDR3 reads TGTGCCAGCAGCCACCGGGACGTAACCTACGAGCAGTACTTC.

This clonotype was seen a few times. The rearrangement joins TRBV5-4 to TRBJ2-1, with unresolved D. The CDR3 runs 13 residues. Germline assignment: CDR1 SGHNT and CDR2 YYREEE (reference sequence). Trimming removed 0 bases from V and 5 bases from J, with 6 bases in between. CDR3: CASSLGEDNEQFF. The CDR3 bases are TGTGCCAGCAGCTTGGGCGAGGACAATGAGCAGTTCTTC.

This chain links TRBV28 with TRBJ2-7; TRBD2 matches at 8 bases. In germline, CDR1 is MDHEN, CDR2 SYDVKM. Trimming cost V 8 bases and J 2 bases; bases outside gene matches: 5. This CDR3 has 13 residues. CDR3: CASRPLAAYEQYF. The CDR3 DNA reads as TGTGCCAGCCGGCCACTAGCGGCCTACGAGCAGTACTTC. Drawing the rest from reference TRBV28 and TRBJ2-7, the complete variable domain is DVKVTQSSRYLVKRTGEKVFLECVQDMDHENMFWYRQDPGLGLRLIYFSYDVKMKEKGDIPEGYSVSREKKERFSLILESASTNQTSMYLCASRPLAAYEQYFGPGTRLTVT.

The rearrangement links TRBV12-3 or TRBV12-4 to TRBJ1-2; the D is unclear. The CDR3 spans 13 residues. Deletions cut 6 bases from V and 4 bases from J, with 12 bases between. The CDR3, as DNA: TGTGCCAGCAGGCGGATGTCGACCTATGGCTACACCTTC. Amino acid sequence: CASRRMSTYGYTF.

The J gene is TRBJ1-2, the V gene TRBV14; D remains ambiguous. CDR3 size: 13 residues. Germline V gene lookup returns CDR1 SGHDN and CDR2 FVKESK. Deletions cut 1 base from V and 4 bases from J, with 7 bases between. The chain's CDR3 is CASSQGVLYGYTF. The CDR3 bases are TGTGCCAGCAGCCAAGGGGTTCTCTATGGCTACACCTTC.

This clonotype was observed a handful of times. The gene calls are TRBV12-3 or TRBV12-4 and TRBJ2-7, with D possibly matching TRBD1 (6 bases). The CDR3 totals 12 residues. Trimming took off 8 bases at V and 6 bases at J, with 14 bases between the two ends. CDR3 DNA sequence: TGTGCCAGCGGGCAGGGGCCCATCGAGCAGTACTTC. This gives the protein CASGQGPIEQYF.

This clonotype was seen a few times. The chain joins TRBV29-1 to TRBJ2-3, with 8 bases aligning to TRBD2. The V gene's germline CDR1 is SQVTM and CDR2 ANQGSEA. Losses at the gene ends were 6 bases for V and 5 bases for J; bases not matched to a gene: 4. CDR3 length: 12 residues. The CDR3 sequence: CSVDLAGDTQYF. The CDR3 coding sequence is TGCAGCGTAGATCTAGCGGGAGATACGCAGTATTTT.

The J gene is TRBJ2-6, the V gene TRBV21-1; the table's D call, TRBD2, was not checked against the DNA. TRBV21-1 represents a pseudogene. The CDR3 is 19 amino acids. The CDR3 region has the DNA TGTGCCAGCAGCCCCCGCCCCGGGACTTCAATCTCTGGGGCCAACGTCCTGACTTTC. Translating it yields CASSPRPGTSISGANVLTF.